These 3 T cell receptor beta chains were sequenced from one sample in a study of OX40 agonist ivuxolimab in advanced cancers. Clones were read by immunoSEQ multiplex PCR, and TCRdb kept only the in-frame ones, dropping some. The sample lists under 50,000 clones; 82% were seen once. This specimen consisted of CD4+ or CD8+ T cells sorted from blood, obtained in a trial of the OX40 agonist ivuxolimab. All receptors derive from an adult with an advanced solid tumor such as melanoma, head and neck, liver or kidney cancer.

Regarding this clone: Other DNA sequences within the sample encode an identical CDR3. This sequence joins TRBV7-2 and TRBJ1-2; no reliable D call. The V end was cut by 1 base, the J end by 4 bases, with 4 bases between. CDR1 is SGHTA, CDR2 FQGNSA, per germline. The CDR3 totals 12 residues. CDR3 region: CASSLGGYGYTF. CDR3 in DNA: TGTGCCAGCAGCTTAGGGGGCTATGGCTACACCTTC.

The chain is built from TRBV9 and TRBJ2-2; a weak D match, TRBD2 (6 bases). CDR1 is SGDLS, CDR2 YYNGEE, per germline. V was pared by 3 bases and J by 0 bases, with 15 bases between. The CDR3 runs to 17 residues. The CDR3 nucleotides are TGTGCCAGCAGCGCGAGGATGGGGGGATCGAACACCGGGGAGCTGTTTTTT. Protein: CASSARMGGSNTGELFF.

J is TRBJ2-3 and V is TRBV7-2; TRBD2 matches 9 bases. The CDR3 is 14 residues long. In germline, CDR1 is SGHTA, CDR2 FQGNSA. With 6 bases clipped from V and 4 bases from J, the junction kept 5 bases outside the gene matches. CDR3 nucleotides: TGTGCCAGCAGATCAAGGACTAGCGCAGATACGCAGTATTTT. This codes for CASRSRTSADTQYF.